The rows below give T cell receptor beta chains drawn from one sample of a study of long-term antiretroviral therapy in people with HIV. TCRdb's table, derived via immunoSEQ multiplex PCR, lists solely in-frame clones and lacks some. The data contain about 30,000 clones, around four fifths of them singletons. Specimen: unsorted PBMCs, collected 1.5 years before starting antiretroviral therapy. These receptor sequences come from a man between 18 and 29 years old with HIV. Both conserved end residues are part of each CDR3. D genes are given only for firm matches. For some rows the clone size is stated as once, few or many, or as a class when expanded; others skip it.

>TRBV28|once|TRBJ2-3|-
CASSPPTELISTDTQYF
TGTGCCAGCAGTCCTCCGACAGAACTTATTAGCACAGATACGCAGTATTTT
>TRBV7-2|-|TRBJ2-3|-
CASSLARSGRGTNYTQYF
TGTGCCAGCAGCTTAGCCCGGTCGGGGCGGGGGACAAATTATACGCAGTATTTT
>TRBV5-5|-|TRBJ2-7|-
CASSLDGGPYEQYF
TGTGCCAGCAGCTTGGATGGCGGGCCCTACGAGCAGTACTTC
>TRBV28|-|TRBJ2-1|-
CASVKTVELYNEQFF
TGTGCCAGCGTAAAAACAGTGGAGCTTTACAATGAGCAGTTCTTC
>TRBV5-1|-|TRBJ2-3|-
CASHRDQGTDTQYF
TGCGCCAGCCACCGGGACCAGGGAACAGATACGCAGTATTTT
>TRBV29-1|-|TRBJ2-7|TRBD2
CSVVSGSSYEQYF
TGCAGCGTTGTTAGCGGGAGCTCCTACGAGCAGTACTTC
>TRBV7-9|few|TRBJ2-1|-
CASSFGSTEQFF
TGTGCCAGCAGCTTCGGCTCGACGGAGCAGTTCTTC
>TRBV9|-|TRBJ2-1|TRBD2
CASSVGLAGGYEQFF
TGTGCCAGCAGCGTAGGCCTAGCGGGAGGTTACGAGCAGTTCTTC
>TRBV7-9|-|TRBJ1-1|-
CASSADDWEQNEAFF
TGTGCCAGCAGCGCCGACGACTGGGAACAAAATGAAGCTTTCTTT
>TRBV4-1|-|TRBJ2-3|-
CASSSRTATDTQYF
TGCGCCAGCAGCAGTCGGACAGCCACAGATACGCAGTATTTT
>TRBV2|-|TRBJ2-3|-
CASSLTPYTQYF
TGTGCCAGCAGTCTTACGCCATATACGCAGTATTTT
>TRBV4-2|-|TRBJ2-7|-
CASSQDPSGSTYEQYF
TGTGCCAGCAGCCAAGACCCCAGCGGGTCCACCTACGAGCAGTACTTC
>TRBV7-3|-|TRBJ2-1|-
CASSLPIGGTTSSYNEQFF
TGTGCCAGCAGCCTCCCCATTGGGGGGACCACAAGCTCCTACAATGAGCAGTTCTTC
>TRBV5-4|-|TRBJ1-1|TRBD1
CATWRDRGTEAFF
TGTGCCACCTGGCGGGACAGGGGTACTGAAGCTTTCTTT
>TRBV19|-|TRBJ2-7|TRBD2
CASSIPGRSGEQYF
TGTGCCAGTAGTATACCCGGGAGGAGTGGCGAGCAGTACTTC
>TRBV25-1|-|TRBJ2-6|-
CASSPGLSSGANVLTF
TGTGCCAGCAGTCCGGGACTGAGCTCTGGGGCCAACGTCCTGACTTTC
>TRBV9|-|TRBJ2-5|TRBD1
CASSVDRGETQYF
TGTGCCAGCAGCGTTGACAGGGGGGAGACCCAGTACTTC
>TRBV7-6|-|TRBJ1-6|-
CASSFSPNNSPLHF
TGTGCCAGCAGCTTCTCACCAAATAATTCACCCCTCCACTTT
>TRBV5-8|once|TRBJ2-1|TRBD2
CASSSRKGRVAGDNEQFF
TGTGCCAGCAGCTCGCGGAAGGGTAGGGTAGCGGGGGACAATGAGCAGTTCTTC
>TRBV9|-|TRBJ1-1|TRBD1
CASSRRTGGWGTEAFF
TGTGCCAGCAGCAGGCGCACAGGGGGCTGGGGCACTGAAGCTTTCTTT
>TRBV7-2|few|TRBJ1-5|TRBD1
CASSLGTGNQPQHF
TGTGCCAGCAGCTTAGGGACAGGGAATCAGCCCCAGCATTTT
>TRBV5-1|-|TRBJ1-4|-
CASSPATLSANEKLFF
TGCGCCAGCAGCCCCGCCACCCTTAGCGCTAATGAAAAACTGTTTTTT
>TRBV7-6|-|TRBJ1-6|TRBD1
CASSPGTGSYNSPLHF
TGTGCCAGCAGCCCCGGGACAGGGAGTTATAATTCACCCCTCCACTTT
>TRBV7-9|-|TRBJ1-2|TRBD1
CASSRRTGNNYGYTF
TGTGCCAGCAGCCGGCGGACAGGGAATAACTATGGCTACACCTTC
>TRBV4-1|-|TRBJ2-2|TRBD2
CASSRGLAGVLNTGELFF
TGCGCCAGCAGCCGGGGACTAGCGGGGGTCCTGAACACCGGGGAGCTGTTTTTT
>TRBV9|-|TRBJ2-7|-
CASSVEEGSSYEQYF
TGTGCCAGCAGCGTAGAGGAGGGGTCCTCCTACGAGCAGTACTTC
>TRBV5-6|-|TRBJ1-1|-
CASSLAGNTEAFF
TGTGCCAGCAGCTTGGCAGGAAACACTGAAGCTTTCTTT
>TRBV30|-|TRBJ2-1|-
CASGGITGYEQFF
TGTGCCTCAGGAGGGATTACGGGCTATGAGCAGTTCTTC
>TRBV23-1|once|TRBJ1-1|TRBD1
CASRDRGGCTEAFF
TGCGCCAGCAGGGACAGGGGCGGGTGCACTGAAGCTTTCTTT
>TRBV28|-|TRBJ1-5|-
CASSSNNQPQHF
TGTGCCAGCAGCTCAAACAATCAGCCCCAGCATTTT
>TRBV6-1|few|TRBJ1-3|-
CASSGQKGNTIYF
TGTGCCAGCAGCGGCCAGAAGGGAAACACCATATATTTT
>TRBV7-9|once|TRBJ2-7|TRBD1
CASSAKNRDRIYEQYF
TGTGCCAGCAGCGCCAAAAACCGGGACAGGATTTACGAGCAGTACTTC
>TRBV6-5|-|TRBJ2-1|-
CASSLDGYNEQFF
TGTGCCAGCAGCTTAGACGGTTACAATGAGCAGTTCTTC
>TRBV14|-|TRBJ2-5|TRBD2
CASSPLAGEAKTQYF
TGTGCCAGCAGCCCACTAGCGGGGGAGGCGAAGACCCAGTACTTC
>TRBV7-9|-|TRBJ1-2|TRBD1
CASSWGRGPNYGYTF
TGTGCCAGCAGCTGGGGCAGGGGGCCTAACTATGGCTACACCTTC
>TRBV7-8|once|TRBJ2-7|TRBD2
CASSLGSSGLFYEQYF
TGTGCCAGCAGCTTGGGGTCTAGCGGATTGTTCTACGAGCAGTACTTC
>TRBV6-6|few|TRBJ1-2|-
CASGGNLAYGYTF
TGTGCCAGCGGGGGGAATTTAGCCTATGGCTACACCTTC
>TRBV7-9|once|TRBJ1-2|-
CASSSSSLNYGYTF
TGTGCCAGCAGCTCCTCGAGCCTAAACTATGGCTACACCTTC
>TRBV29-1|few|TRBJ1-4|-
CSGLGSATNEKLFF
TGCAGCGGCCTTGGCAGTGCAACTAATGAAAAACTGTTTTTT
>TRBV21-1|-|TRBJ2-6|-
CASSKLQGPSSGANVLTF
TGTGCCAGCAGCAAACTGCAGGGACCTAGCTCTGGGGCCAACGTCCTGACTTTC
>TRBV28|-|TRBJ1-2|-
CASFRPDGYTF
TGTGCCAGCTTCCGGCCGGATGGCTACACCTTC
>TRBV6-5|-|TRBJ2-2|-
CASSYLQVTGELFF
TGTGCCAGCAGTTACCTACAGGTTACCGGGGAGCTGTTTTTT
>TRBV30|-|TRBJ1-2|TRBD1
CAWSVRGRGRDYGYTF
TGTGCCTGGAGTGTACGGGGTAGGGGGCGTGACTATGGCTACACCTTC
>TRBV10-1|-|TRBJ2-3|TRBD1
CAREGQAPADTQYF
TGCGCCAGAGAGGGACAGGCGCCGGCAGATACGCAGTATTTT
>TRBV28|-|TRBJ2-7|-
CASSLADEQYF
TGTGCCAGCAGTTTAGCCGACGAGCAGTACTTC
>TRBV6-1|-|TRBJ2-2|-
CASSVRGKGANTGELFF
TGTGCCAGCAGTGTTCGGGGGAAGGGGGCGAACACCGGGGAGCTGTTTTTT